The next 18 T cell receptor beta chains were all read from a single sample in a study of cytomegalovirus exposure and HLA in healthy donors. Vbeta (60) and Jbeta (13) primers were used in the PCR. TCRdb's copy holds only in-frame clones and misses some; the assay was immunoSEQ multiplex PCR. Of roughly 150,000 clones detected, 80% appear once; the ten largest clones hold approximately 4.3%. The sample consisted of PBMCs. These receptors originate from a man aged 25-45 years in good health.

The V call is TRBV29-1, the J call TRBJ2-5, with 9 bases that match TRBD2. The CDR3 runs to 15 residues. Germline V gives CDR1 SQVTM, CDR2 ANQGSEA. Unmatched junction bases numbered 13, after V lost 7 bases and J lost 4 bases. The CDR3 sequence: CSAPPIAGVGETQYF. CDR3 bases: TGCAGCGCTCCCCCCATAGCGGGAGTGGGAGAGACCCAGTACTTC. Filled out from reference TRBV29-1 and TRBJ2-5, the complete variable domain reads SAVISQKPSRDICQRGTSLTIQCQVDSQVTMMFWYRQQPGQSLTLIATANQGSEATYESGFVIDKFPISRPNLTFSTLTVSNMSPEDSSIYLCSAPPIAGVGETQYFGPGTRLLVL.

The CDR3 region has the DNA TGTGCCAGCAGCGTAGAACTCAACAATGAGCAGTTCTTC. Protein product: CASSVELNNEQFF. This chain links TRBV9 with TRBJ2-1; unclear D gene. Between the trimmed V and J ends, which lost 0 bases and 5 bases, there was a span of 6 bases. The CDR3 has 13 amino acids. Per germline, CDR1 SGDLS and CDR2 YYNGEE.

A few counts support this clone. The V and J genes are TRBV18 and TRBJ2-7; D is uncertain. The V end was cut by 4 bases, the J end by 6 bases, with 7 bases between. There are 11 residues in the CDR3. In germline, CDR1 is KGHSH, CDR2 LQKENI. CDR3: CASSLRGEQYF. CDR3 coding DNA: TGTGCCAGCTCACTGCGAGGCGAGCAGTACTTC. The variable domain in full, completed from reference TRBV18 and TRBJ2-7, reads NAGVMQNPRHLVRRRGQEARLRCSPMKGHSHVYWYRQLPEEGLKFMVYLQKENIIDESGMPKERFSAEFPKEGPSILRIQQVVRGDSAAYFCASSLRGEQYFGPGTRLTVT.

The rearrangement uses TRBV30 and TRBJ1-2; 7 positions match TRBD1. In germline, CDR1 is GTSNPN, CDR2 SVGIG (reference sequence). Trimming cost V 3 bases and J 6 bases; bases outside gene matches: 7. The CDR3 is 13 amino acids. The CDR3 loop reads CAWRETGVNGYTF. In DNA form, the CDR3 reads TGTGCCTGGAGAGAAACAGGGGTGAATGGCTACACCTTC.

The chain is built from TRBV6-4 and TRBJ2-1; TRBD2 matches at 16 bases. The CDR3 covers 16 residues. Germline V lookup: CDR1 MRHNA, CDR2 SNTAGT. After removal of 5 bases from V and 8 bases from J, the junction contained 6 bases not matched to a gene. CDR3 in amino acids: CASSSTGTSGGDEQFF. The CDR3 DNA reads TGTGCCAGCAGTTCTACAGGGACTAGCGGGGGGGATGAGCAGTTCTTC.

This clone has only one observation. The rearrangement joins TRBV2 to TRBJ1-5, with a possible D match to TRBD1 (6 bases). The V gene's germline CDR1 is SNHLY and CDR2 FYNNEI. Deletions cut 5 bases from V and 2 bases from J, with 13 bases between. The CDR3 is 15 residues long. CDR3 DNA: TGTGCCAGCAGTATGGGGGCCGGAGGCAATCAGCCCCAGCATTTT. Protein: CASSMGAGGNQPQHF.

This chain uses TRBV9 with TRBJ1-2; 10 nucleotides align to TRBD1. Unmatched junction bases numbered 2, after V lost 3 bases and J lost 6 bases. Germline lookup yields CDR1 SGDLS and CDR2 YYNGEE. This CDR3 region has 13 residues. DNA of the CDR3: TGTGCCAGCAGCGCGGGACAGGGGAATGGCTACACCTTC. Amino acids: CASSAGQGNGYTF.

V gene TRBV7-7 combines with J gene TRBJ2-5; possibly TRBD2 for D (5 bases). This CDR3 spans 15 amino acids. CDR1 is SSHAT, CDR2 FNYEAQ, per germline (reference sequence). Trimming left V 5 bases short and J 4 bases short, with 17 bases between. DNA for the CDR3: TGTGCCAGCAGCCCAACCTCCGGGGTCAGAGAGACCCAGTACTTC. Its protein product is CASSPTSGVRETQYF.

V usage is TRBV7-9 and J usage is TRBJ2-7; maybe TRBD2 (6 bases). The CDR3 spans 15 residues. Germline V CDR1 and CDR2: SEHNR, FQNEAQ (reference sequence). V was cut by 0 bases and J by 2 bases, with 11 bases left in between. CDR3 sequence reads: CASSLARAGPYEQYF. In DNA, the CDR3 is TGTGCCAGCAGCTTAGCCCGAGCGGGCCCCTACGAGCAGTACTTC.

About this clone itself: One end of the junction is discordant with germline, which a read error may explain. This sequence joins TRBV7-9 and TRBJ1-3; 9 bases are a match to TRBD1. Germline lookup yields CDR1 SEHNR and CDR2 FQNEAQ (reference sequence). CDR3 length: 16 amino acids. The CDR3 nucleotides are TGTTCCAGCAGCTCGGGACAGGGACCCTCTGGAAACACCATATATTTT. This codes for CSSSSGQGPSGNTIYF. Full variable domain (missing parts from reference TRBV7-9 and TRBJ1-3): DTGVSQNPRHKITKRGQNVTFRCDPISEHNRLYWYRQTLGQGPEFLTYFQNEAQLEKSRLLSDRFSAERPKGSFSTLEIQRTEQGDSAMYLCSSSSGQGPSGNTIYFGEGSWLTVV.

In its sample, this clone was seen once. The chain uses TRBV7-2 and TRBJ1-3; weak D call: TRBD1 (6 bases). CDR3 length equals 14 residues. Trimming stripped 1 base from V and 2 bases from J, with 6 bases between. CDR1 is SGHTA, CDR2 FQGNSA, per germline. This CDR3 is CASSLDRAGNTIYF. Here the CDR3 DNA reads TGTGCCAGCAGCTTAGACAGGGCTGGAAACACCATATATTTT. Full variable domain (rest looked up from reference TRBV7-2 and TRBJ1-3): GAGVSQSPSNKVTEKGKDVELRCDPISGHTALYWYRQSLGQGLEFLIYFQGNSAPDKSGLPSDRFSAERTGGSVSTLTIQRTQQEDSAVYLCASSLDRAGNTIYFGEGSWLTVV.

This chain uses TRBV28 with TRBJ1-1; 7 positions match TRBD1. The germline CDR1 and CDR2 sequences are MDHEN and SYDVKM. With 7 bases clipped from V and 6 bases from J, the junction kept 8 bases outside the gene matches. The CDR3 runs to 13 residues. CDR3: CASISRGKAEAFF. The CDR3 region has the DNA TGTGCCAGCATCAGCAGGGGGAAGGCTGAAGCTTTCTTT. Filled out from reference TRBV28 and TRBJ1-1, the complete variable domain reads DVKVTQSSRYLVKRTGEKVFLECVQDMDHENMFWYRQDPGLGLRLIYFSYDVKMKEKGDIPEGYSVSREKKERFSLILESASTNQTSMYLCASISRGKAEAFFGQGTRLTVV.

V and J are TRBV28 and TRBJ1-4, with D unclear. This CDR3 is built from 14 residues. V lost 2 bases and J 8 bases, leaving 12 bases between the germline ends. Germline V lookup: CDR1 MDHEN, CDR2 SYDVKM. As DNA, the CDR3 is TGTGCCAGCAGTTTAGTAGGTTCGGGGGAAAAACTGTTTTTT. Translated: CASSLVGSGEKLFF.

The V and J genes are TRBV19 and TRBJ1-3; 7 positions agree with TRBD1. Germline V CDR1 and CDR2: LNHDA, SQIVND (reference sequence). The CDR3 covers 15 residues. V lost 5 bases and J lost 2; bases outside the gene matches: 6. The chain's CDR3 is CASSPEGAPGNTIYF. As DNA, the CDR3 is TGTGCCAGTAGTCCGGAGGGGGCGCCTGGAAACACCATATATTTT.

CDR3 in amino acids: CASSQVGGRGGTGELFF. CDR3 in DNA: TGCGCCAGCAGCCAAGTGGGGGGGAGGGGAGGGACCGGGGAGCTGTTTTTT. The chain is built from TRBV4-3 and TRBJ2-2, with TRBD2 identical over 7 bases. V shed 1 base and J 5 bases; nucleotides not matched to a gene: 10. Germline V gene sequence: CDR1 LGHNA, CDR2 YSLEER. CDR3 length: 17 residues.

J is TRBJ2-5 and V is TRBV2; TRBD1 might be the D (6 bases). CDR3 length: 15 residues. Trimming cost V 5 bases and J 0 bases, with 13 bases left between them. Germline V gene sequence: CDR1 SNHLY, CDR2 FYNNEI. The CDR3 sequence is CASSSRTVYQETQYF. The CDR3 bases are TGTGCCAGCAGTTCCAGGACAGTGTACCAAGAGACCCAGTACTTC.

The rearrangement links TRBV2 to TRBJ2-1, with D tentatively TRBD2 (5 bases). The CDR3 extends over 14 amino acids. In germline, CDR1 is SNHLY, CDR2 FYNNEI. V lost 7 bases to trimming and J lost 5 bases, with 15 bases between them. The CDR3 DNA reads TGTGCCAGCACCGCCCAGCGGATAGACAATGAGCAGTTCTTC. Its translation: CASTAQRIDNEQFF.

V is TRBV19 and J is TRBJ1-2; 8 positions match TRBD1. The CDR3 totals 13 residues. The germline V gene has CDR1 LNHDA and CDR2 SQIVND (reference sequence). With V trimmed by 1 base and J by 7 bases, 2 bases remained unmatched. The CDR3 loop is CASSIVTGGGYTF. CDR3 DNA sequence: TGTGCCAGTAGTATAGTTACAGGGGGTGGCTACACCTTC.